This entry describes one TCR beta chain. Peripheral blood CD8+ and CD4+ T cells were profiled by TCR beta sequencing. Reverse transcription of about 0.45 to 1 ug RNA was performed with random hexamers. MiXCR, run by TCRdb on the immunoSEQ multiplex PCR reads, gives a single entry per CDR3 protein. The sample lists 80,000 to 90,000 distinct CDR3 sequences; around 93% were seen once. The data are from a study of CD8 T cells in Susac syndrome. The length of the CDR3 is 15 residues. CDR1 PRHDT and CDR2 FYEKMQ come from the germline V gene (reference sequence). Trimming shortened V by 5 bases and J by 4 bases, and 16 bases separated the two germline ends.

V usage is TRBV13 and J usage is TRBJ2-3, with D possibly TRBD2 on 7 matching bases. The source of this sequence is a human donor in good health. The sample comprised CD8+ T cells from PBMCs. CDR3 sequence reads: CASSPRREGADTQYF. As DNA, the CDR3 is TGTGCCAGCAGCCCCCGTAGGGAGGGGGCAGATACGCAGTATTTT.